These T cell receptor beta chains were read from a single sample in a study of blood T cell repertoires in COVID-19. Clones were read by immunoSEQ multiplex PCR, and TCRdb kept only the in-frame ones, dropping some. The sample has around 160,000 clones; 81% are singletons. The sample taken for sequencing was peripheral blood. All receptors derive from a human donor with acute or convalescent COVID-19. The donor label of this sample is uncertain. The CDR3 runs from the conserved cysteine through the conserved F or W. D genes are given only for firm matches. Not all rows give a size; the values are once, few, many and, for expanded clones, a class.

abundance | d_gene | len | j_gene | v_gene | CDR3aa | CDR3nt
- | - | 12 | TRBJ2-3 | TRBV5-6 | CASSPTSDTQYF | TGTGCCAGCAGCCCTACCTCAGATACGCAGTATTTT
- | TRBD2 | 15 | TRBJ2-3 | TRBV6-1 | CASSELRGGLDTQYF | TGTGCCAGCAGTGAACTGCGGGGGGGCTTAGATACGCAGTATTTT
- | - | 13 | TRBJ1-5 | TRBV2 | CASSDGLGQPQHF | TGTGCCAGCAGTGACGGCCTAGGACAGCCCCAGCATTTT
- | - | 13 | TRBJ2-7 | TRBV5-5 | CASSLGQSYEQYF | TGTGCCAGCAGCTTGGGACAATCCTACGAGCAGTACTTC
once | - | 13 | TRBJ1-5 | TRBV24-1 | CATQGNENQPQHF | TGTGCCACTCAGGGGAATGAAAATCAGCCCCAGCATTTT
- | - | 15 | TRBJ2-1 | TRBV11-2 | CASSPRAGEGWEQFF | TGTGCCAGCTCTCCAAGGGCTGGTGAGGGCTGGGAGCAGTTCTTC
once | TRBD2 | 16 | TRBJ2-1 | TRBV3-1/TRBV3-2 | CASSSMTSGVANEQFF | TGTGCCAGCAGCTCCATGACTAGCGGGGTGGCCAATGAGCAGTTCTTC
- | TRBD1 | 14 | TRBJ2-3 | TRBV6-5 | CASRPGQGADTQYF | TGTGCCAGCAGACCGGGACAGGGGGCAGATACGCAGTATTTT
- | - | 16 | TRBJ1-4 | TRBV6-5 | CASSYSGRGAYEKLFF | TGTGCCAGCAGTTACTCGGGGAGGGGCGCGTATGAAAAACTGTTTTTT
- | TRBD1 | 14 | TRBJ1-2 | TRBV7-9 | CASSLGQGDRGYTF | TGTGCCAGCAGCTTAGGTCAGGGGGATCGAGGCTACACCTTC
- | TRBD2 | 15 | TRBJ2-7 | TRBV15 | CATSTLAGGSYEQYF | TGTGCCACCAGCACCCTAGCGGGGGGCTCCTACGAGCAGTACTTC
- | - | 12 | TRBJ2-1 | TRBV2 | CASSRAAREQFF | TGTGCCAGCAGTCGAGCGGCAAGGGAGCAGTTCTTC
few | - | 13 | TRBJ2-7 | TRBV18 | CASSPDSTYEQYF | TGTGCCAGCTCCCCGGACTCGACCTACGAGCAGTACTTC
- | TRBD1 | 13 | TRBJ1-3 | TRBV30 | CAWTGQGTGTIYF | TGTGCCTGGACAGGACAGGGTACGGGCACCATATATTTT
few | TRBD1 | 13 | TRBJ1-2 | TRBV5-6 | CASSLAGGNGYTF | TGTGCCAGCAGCTTGGCAGGGGGAAATGGCTACACCTTC
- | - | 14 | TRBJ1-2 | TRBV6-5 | CASSYGRGSYGYTF | TGTGCCAGCAGTTACGGCAGAGGGAGCTATGGCTACACCTTC
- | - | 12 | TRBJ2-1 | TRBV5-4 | CASSPLPGEQFF | TGTGCCAGCAGTCCCCTCCCGGGGGAGCAGTTCTTC
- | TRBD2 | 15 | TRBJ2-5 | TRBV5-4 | CACGGRGTFQETQYF | TGTGCCTGCGGGGGGCGCGGCACGTTTCAAGAGACCCAGTACTTC
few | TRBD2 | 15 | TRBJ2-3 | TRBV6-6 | CASTSVRLATDTQYF | TGTGCCAGCACCTCCGTGAGACTAGCGACAGATACGCAGTATTTT
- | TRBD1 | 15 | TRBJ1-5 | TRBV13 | CASSSTGDGNQPQHF | TGTGCCAGCAGCTCGACAGGGGACGGCAATCAGCCCCAGCATTTT
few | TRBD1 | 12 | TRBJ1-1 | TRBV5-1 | CASSSDRGRAFF | TGCGCCAGCAGCTCAGACAGGGGTCGGGCTTTCTTT
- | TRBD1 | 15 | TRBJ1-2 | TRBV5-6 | CASSRRGNRGYGYTF | TGTGCCAGCAGCCGCAGGGGGAATCGGGGGTATGGCTACACCTTC
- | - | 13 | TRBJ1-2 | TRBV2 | CASSDHTYYGYTF | TGTGCCAGCAGTGACCACACCTACTATGGCTACACCTTC
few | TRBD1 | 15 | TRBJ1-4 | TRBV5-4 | CASSLAGQGYEKLFF | TGTGCCAGCAGCCTTGCGGGACAGGGGTACGAAAAACTGTTTTTT
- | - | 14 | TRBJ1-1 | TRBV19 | CASSLQGGFTEAFF | TGTGCCAGTAGTCTGCAGGGCGGTTTCACTGAAGCTTTCTTT
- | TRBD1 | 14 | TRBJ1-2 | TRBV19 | CASSTGGGLYGYTF | TGTGCCAGTAGCACAGGGGGCGGCCTCTATGGCTACACCTTC
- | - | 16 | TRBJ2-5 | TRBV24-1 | CATSDFPLLVSTQQYF | TGTGCCACCAGTGATTTTCCCTTACTAGTTTCTACGCAGCAGTACTTC
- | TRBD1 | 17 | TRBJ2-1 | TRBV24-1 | CATSDLRTGLSYNEQFF | TGTGCCACCAGTGACCTCCGGACAGGGCTATCCTACAATGAGCAGTTCTTC
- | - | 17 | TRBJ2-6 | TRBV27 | CASSAKEGISGANVLTF | TGTGCCAGCTCAGCCAAGGAGGGGATATCTGGGGCCAACGTCCTGACTTTC
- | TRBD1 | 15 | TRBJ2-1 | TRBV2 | CASSQGVISYNEQFF | TGTGCCAGCAGTCAGGGGGTTATCTCCTACAATGAGCAGTTCTTC
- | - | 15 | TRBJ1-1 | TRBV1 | CTSSPTEFMNTEAFF | TGCACCAGCAGCCCGACAGAGTTCATGAACACTGAAGCTTTCTTT
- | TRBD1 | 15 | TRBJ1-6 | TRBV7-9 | CASSPGQGFNSPLHF | TGTGCCAGCAGCCCAGGACAGGGGTTTAATTCACCCCTCCACTTT
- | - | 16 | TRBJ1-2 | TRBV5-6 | CASTWRTEYANYGYTF | TGTGCCAGCACCTGGCGGACAGAGTATGCTAACTATGGCTACACCTTC
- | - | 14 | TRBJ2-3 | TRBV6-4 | CASSEGVGTDTQYF | TGTGCCAGCAGTGAAGGGGTAGGGACAGATACGCAGTATTTT
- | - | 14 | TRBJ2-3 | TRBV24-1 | CATSGGRSTDTQYF | TGTGCCACCAGTGGGGGGCGTAGCACAGATACGCAGTATTTT
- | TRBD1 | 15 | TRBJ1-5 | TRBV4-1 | CASSQRTGEYQPQHF | TGCGCCAGCAGCCAACGGACAGGGGAATATCAGCCCCAGCATTTT
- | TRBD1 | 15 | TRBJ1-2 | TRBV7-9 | CASSSGQGAVEGYTF | TGTGCCAGCAGCTCCGGACAGGGGGCGGTTGAGGGCTACACCTTC
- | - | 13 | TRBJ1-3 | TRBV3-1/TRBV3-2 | CASSYRVGDTIYF | TGTGCCAGCAGTTACAGGGTGGGGGACACCATATATTTT
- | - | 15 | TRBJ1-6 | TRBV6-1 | CASSEELRRASPLHF | TGTGCCAGCAGTGAAGAACTCAGGCGGGCTTCACCCCTCCACTTT
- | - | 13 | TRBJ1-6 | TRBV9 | CASSVGTASPLHF | TGTGCCAGCAGCGTAGGAACAGCTTCACCCCTCCACTTT
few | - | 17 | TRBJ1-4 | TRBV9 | CASSVGSGGRTNEKLFF | TGTGCCAGCAGCGTAGGGTCAGGAGGGAGAACTAATGAAAAACTGTTTTTT
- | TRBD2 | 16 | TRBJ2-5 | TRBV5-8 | CASSPGLGEGQETQYF | TGTGCCAGCAGTCCAGGATTGGGGGAGGGTCAAGAGACCCAGTACTTC
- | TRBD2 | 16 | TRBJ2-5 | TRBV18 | CASSPPGLALGETQYF | TGTGCCAGCTCACCACCGGGACTAGCTTTAGGAGAGACCCAGTACTTC
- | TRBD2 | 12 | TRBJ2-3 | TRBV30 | CAWTPGEGEQYF | TGTGCCTGGACCCCGGGGGAGGGTGAGCAGTATTTT